Following are 11 T cell receptor beta chains from one sample sequenced in a study of T cells in Graves' hyperthyroidism and ophthalmopathy. RNA transcripts provided the source from which TCR beta CDR3 regions were amplified. Primed by the HTBI set, a first-round RT-PCR was run on the TCR CDR3. TCRdb analysed the multiplex PCR reads with MiXCR anew, one entry per CDR3 protein. The table records approximately 620,000 distinct CDR3 sequences, approximately 13% of them present only once. Material: blood. These receptors all come from a young woman with Graves' hyperthyroidism that later progressed to Graves' ophthalmopathy.

The rearrangement uses TRBV9 and TRBJ1-4; D perhaps matches TRBD1 (5 bases). Germline loops: CDR1 SGDLS, CDR2 YYNGEE. Trimming shortened V by 0 bases and J by 4 bases, and 10 bases separated the two germline ends. This CDR3 has 15 amino acids. CDR3 nucleotides: TGTGCCAGCAGCGTAGGGGGGACCGGTAATGAAAAACTGTTTTTT. Translation: CASSVGGTGNEKLFF.

This clonotype occurred many times. V usage is TRBV20-1 and J usage is TRBJ2-3; tentatively, D is TRBD2 (5 bases). The germline gives CDR1 DFQATT, CDR2 SNEGSKA (reference sequence). The CDR3 has 14 residues. The V gene lost 5 bases and the J gene lost 2 bases, with 14 bases spanning the gap. The CDR3 DNA is TGCAGTGCTCCCGCCGGGGTCGTCACAGATACGCAGTATTTT. It codes for CSAPAGVVTDTQYF.

Many counts were recorded for this clonotype. This chain joins TRBV5-1 and TRBJ1-2; possible D gene TRBD1, 5 bases. Germline CDR1 reads SGHRS; CDR2 reads YFSETQ. The V end lost 0 bases, the J end lost 8 bases, and 11 bases lay between the germline ends. The CDR3 is made up of 13 amino acids. CDR3 region: CASSLAQEDGYTF. CDR3 sequence (DNA): TGCGCCAGCAGCTTGGCACAGGAGGACGGCTACACCTTC. The full variable domain, its missing parts supplied by reference TRBV5-1 and TRBJ1-2, is KAGVTQTPRYLIKTRGQQVTLSCSPISGHRSVSWYQQTPGQGLQFLFEYFSETQRNKGNFPGRFSGRQFSNSRSEMNVSTLELGDSALYLCASSLAQEDGYTFGSGTRLTVV.

This clonotype was observed at least ten times. The chain carries TRBV12-3 or TRBV12-4 and TRBJ2-3; 12 bases align to TRBD2. The V segment lost 5 bases and the J segment 4 bases; nucleotides outside the gene matches: 10. There are 17 residues in the CDR3. Written as DNA, the CDR3 is TGTGCCAGCAGTCCGCTAACTAGCGGGAGGAGTGCAGATACGCAGTATTTT. Its translation: CASSPLTSGRSADTQYF.

This clonotype has a count of ten or more. The chain carries TRBV7-3 and TRBJ2-3; the D gene is possibly TRBD2 (6 bases). Trimming took off 4 bases at V and 2 bases at J, with 10 bases between the two ends. The V gene's germline CDR1 is SGHTA and CDR2 FQGTGA. The CDR3 covers 14 residues. CDR3 nucleotides: TGTGCCAGCAGCTCGGGACTTCACACAGATACGCAGTATTTT. Protein sequence: CASSSGLHTDTQYF.

This clonotype appeared many times. CDR3 nucleotides: TGCGCCAGCAGTGAGACATACTACGAGCAGTACTTC. It codes for CASSETYYEQYF. The V and J genes are TRBV10-2 and TRBJ2-7; no definite D call. V was clipped by 2 bases and J by 3 bases, with 5 bases between them. CDR1 WSHSY and CDR2 SAAADI come from the germline V gene. The CDR3 loop spans 12 amino acids.

This clonotype was detected ten times or more. The rearrangement uses TRBV7-8 and TRBJ2-7; no clear D. Germline V gene lookup returns CDR1 SGHVS and CDR2 FQNEAQ. The CDR3 sequence is 12 residues long. Trimming took off 6 bases at V and 5 bases at J, with 11 bases between the two ends. CDR3 protein: CASSPNRDEQYF. The CDR3 bases are TGTGCCAGCAGTCCGAATAGGGACGAGCAGTACTTC.

In its sample, this clonotype was seen a few times. The chain combines TRBV28 with TRBJ1-5; D is uncertain. The germline V and J ends were trimmed by 4 bases and 4 bases, with 8 bases remaining between them. CDR3 size: 13 residues. Per the germline V gene, CDR1 is MDHEN and CDR2 is SYDVKM. CDR3 in DNA: TGTGCCAGCAGTTGGAGGGTTAATCAGCCCCAGCATTTT. It codes for CASSWRVNQPQHF.

This clonotype was found many times. V and J are TRBV12-3 or TRBV12-4 and TRBJ2-6; weak D call: TRBD1 (5 bases). The CDR3 has 18 amino acids. Trimming removed 4 bases from V and 0 bases from J, with 16 bases in between. The CDR3 DNA reads as TGTGCCAGCAGTTCAGGGCAGGGAACTTCCTCTGGGGCCAACGTCCTGACTTTC. This gives the protein CASSSGQGTSSGANVLTF.

This clonotype appeared many times. The rearrangement uses TRBV28 and TRBJ2-1; 13 nucleotides agree with TRBD2. Trimming cost V 6 bases and J 6 bases; bases outside gene matches: 11. The germline V gene encodes CDR1 MDHEN and CDR2 SYDVKM. The CDR3 is 17 amino acids. The CDR3 loop is CASSYTSGRVPRNEQFF. The CDR3 nucleotides read TGTGCCAGCAGCTATACTAGCGGGAGGGTGCCCCGCAATGAGCAGTTCTTC.

This clonotype was observed many times. One junction end disagrees with the germline gene, perhaps due to a read error. V is TRBV7-7 and J is TRBJ2-1, with 8 bases aligning to TRBD1. Germline V gene lookup returns CDR1 SSHAT and CDR2 FNYEAQ (reference sequence). The CDR3 contains 15 residues. The DNA of the CDR3 is TGTGCTAGCAGCTTAGGACAGGGACGCTACAATGAGCAGTTCTTC. Its protein product is CASSLGQGRYNEQFF.